This T cell receptor (beta chain) was recorded in a study of T cell repertoires and HLA-DP antigens. Germline CDR1 is MNHEY and CDR2 is SVGAGI. The CDR3 length is 14 residues. Trimming cost V 7 bases and J 2 bases, with 11 bases left between them. Regarding this clone: Antigen specificity is unknown.

Study observations and caveats: Pre-culture clonality, approximately 0.037, was far below sorted CD137+ clonality of 0.3 to 0.45.

TCRdb keeps only in-frame clones here, not all; method: immunoSEQ multiplex PCR. The sample holds approximately 86,000 clones, around nine tenths seen once. The V call is TRBV6-5, the J call TRBJ1-4; D unclear. The clonotype was recovered from a man over 45 in good health and CMV-seronegative. The sequenced material came from CD4+ T cells from PBMCs. CDR3: CASKITDTNEKLFF. In DNA form, the CDR3 reads TGTGCCAGCAAGATAACGGACACTAATGAAAAACTGTTTTTT.